This TCR beta chain derives from a study of cytomegalovirus exposure and HLA in healthy donors. Study-wide context: Early release data held about 85 million unique TCRs from HLA-typed donors. Findings and limits, study-wide: A missense DCLRE1C variant was associated with V- and J-gene trimming of TCR beta chains in a later analysis, and an independent cohort replicated the association. Per published accounts, TCR beta sequences correctly predicted the HLA-A and HLA-B alleles of most subjects. Across donors, presence/absence analyses took sequencing depth to be roughly uniform.

This clone was counted a single time. Antigen specificity is unknown. Use of 60 Vbeta and 13 Jbeta primers characterized the PCR. Only in-frame clones appear in the TCRdb table, and some are missing; sequencing was by immunoSEQ multiplex PCR. The sample has approximately 100,000 clones, around 84% seen once; the top ten hold about 1.1%. The germline V gene has CDR1 MNHEY and CDR2 SVGAGI. This CDR3 has 15 residues. V lost 2 bases, J lost 4 bases, and 5 bases stayed unmatched. The TCR comes from a woman aged 18-30 years in good health and CMV-seronegative. The sample consisted of PBMCs. The chain links TRBV6-5 to TRBJ1-3; 7 nucleotides match TRBD1. The CDR3 nucleotides are TGTGCCAGCAGTTACGACGGGACAGTAGGAAACACCATATATTTT. Protein sequence: CASSYDGTVGNTIYF.